One TCR beta chain is described in this entry. What it binds is unknown. With only one base between it and a far larger clone, this is likely a read error. These data come from a study of shared clonotypes between healthy human individuals. Profiling relied on immunoSEQ multiplex PCR, and the TCRdb table lists in-frame clones only, not all of them. The sample carries about 500,000 clones, over 60% recorded once. Study-wide results and caveats: Since donors were few, the genetic and exposure-history diversity represented was limited.

The CDR3 has 13 amino acids. Germline CDR1 SGDLS, CDR2 YYNGEE. Sequencing input: PBMCs. The chain has TRBV9 and TRBJ2-3, with TRBD2 identical over 7 bases. The origin of this receptor is a woman in her forties in good health. Some clones in this sample may be carry-over from other donors' samples. The CDR3, as DNA: TGTGCCAGCAGGGGACTATACACAGATGCGCAGTATTTT. Its protein product is CASRGLYTDAQYF.